Following are 12 T cell receptor beta chains from one sample sequenced in a study of T-cell memory formation after mild COVID-19. Each CDR3 protein is one row after TCRdb ran MiXCR on the 5' RACE reads. The sample records about 240,000 distinct CDR3 sequences, 7.5% to 10% being singletons. Source material: PBMCs or a T cell subset sorted from them (not recorded which). These receptors were taken from a man aged 18 to 30 who had mild COVID-19 (a few samples of this study predate the infection). Cell type and time point are not known.

V usage is TRBV7-8 and J usage is TRBJ2-5; D may correspond to TRBD1 or TRBD2 (5 bases each). CDR1 and CDR2 (germline): SGHVS, FQNEAQ. The CDR3 spans 14 residues. Trimming left V 3 bases short and J 9 bases short, with 17 bases between. CDR3 sequence: CASSLARQTGSQYF. The CDR3 DNA sequence: TGTGCCAGCAGCTTGGCCCGACAGACGGGGTCCCAGTACTTC. Filled out from reference TRBV7-8 and TRBJ2-5, the complete variable domain reads GAGVSQSPRYKVAKRGQDVALRCDPISGHVSLFWYQQALGQGPEFLTYFQNEAQLDKSGLPSDRFFAERPEGSVSTLKIQRTQQEDSAVYLCASSLARQTGSQYFGPGTRLLVL.

This clonotype appeared a few times. The V call is TRBV12-3 or TRBV12-4, the J call TRBJ1-4, with a possible D match to TRBD1 (5 bases). CDR3 length: 14 amino acids. V dropped 2 bases and J dropped 8 bases, with 12 bases sitting between them. The CDR3 loop is CASSLIQGQEKLFF. In DNA, the CDR3 is TGTGCCAGCAGTTTAATCCAGGGTCAGGAAAAACTGTTTTTT.

In its sample, this clonotype was seen a few times. The chain has TRBV6-1 and TRBJ2-1; the D gene could be TRBD1 or TRBD2 (5 bases each). Germline lookup yields CDR1 MNHNS and CDR2 SASEGT. The CDR3 contains 15 residues. Between the trimmed V and J ends, which lost 6 bases and 5 bases, there was a span of 17 bases. The CDR3 here is CASRLSGSGNNEQFF. The CDR3 nucleotides are TGTGCCAGCAGGCTGTCAGGGTCGGGAAACAATGAGCAGTTCTTC.

This clonotype was seen a few times. V usage is TRBV20-1 and J usage is TRBJ2-7, with 7 bases aligning to TRBD2. The V gene's germline CDR1 is DFQATT and CDR2 SNEGSKA (reference sequence). The CDR3 length is 14 residues. With 1 base clipped from V and 6 bases from J, the junction kept 9 bases outside the gene matches. The CDR3 DNA is TGCAGTGCTAGAGGGGTAGGACTAGGTTTCGAGCAGTACTTC. Translated: CSARGVGLGFEQYF.

This clonotype was seen a few times. This chain links TRBV20-1 with TRBJ1-5; 11 bases map to TRBD1. V trimming: 3 bases; J trimming: 7 bases; junction bases outside the gene matches: 8. From germline, CDR1 is DFQATT and CDR2 SNEGSKA (reference sequence). This CDR3 has 15 residues. DNA of the CDR3: TGCAGTGCTAGCCCGGGACAGGGGGAAGAGCAGCCCCAGCATTTT. It encodes CSASPGQGEEQPQHF.

This rearrangement joins TRBV11-2 to TRBJ1-2; weak D call: TRBD1 (6 bases). Germline CDR1 and CDR2: SGHAT and FQNNGV. V was pared by 6 bases and J by 2 bases, with 13 bases between. CDR3 size: 14 residues. The CDR3 DNA reads TGTGCCAGCAGTCCCGGCAGGGGCAACTATGGCTACACCTTC. Amino acids: CASSPGRGNYGYTF.

This chain uses TRBV19 with TRBJ1-1; TRBD1 is a possible D gene (5 bases). The CDR3 is made up of 14 amino acids. Trimming stripped 3 bases from V and 2 bases from J, with 10 bases between. Germline values: CDR1 LNHDA, CDR2 SQIVND (reference sequence). The CDR3 here is CASSIPDRNTEAFF. In DNA form, the CDR3 reads TGTGCCAGTAGTATTCCAGACAGAAACACTGAAGCTTTCTTT.

This clonotype has ten or more counts. The CDR3 sequence: CASSRVAGAGTDTQYF. The CDR3 DNA reads as TGTGCCAGCAGTCGAGTAGCGGGGGCGGGCACAGATACGCAGTATTTT. This chain connects TRBV27 to TRBJ2-3; 9 nucleotides align to TRBD2. CDR1 is MNHEY and CDR2 is SMNVEV in the germline V gene (reference sequence). V was pared by 5 bases and J by 1 base, with 7 bases of the junction left unmatched. The CDR3 runs 16 residues.

The chain employs TRBV7-2 and TRBJ2-3, with 7 bases that match TRBD1. This CDR3 contains 18 residues. The trim removed 5 bases at V and 6 bases at J, leaving 20 bases unmatched. Per germline, CDR1 SGHTA and CDR2 FQGNSA. This CDR3 reads CASSRGVARDSHGDTQYF. The CDR3 bases are TGTGCCAGCAGCCGTGGCGTCGCCCGGGACAGCCATGGGGATACGCAGTATTTT. Filled out from reference TRBV7-2 and TRBJ2-3, the complete variable domain reads GAGVSQSPSNKVTEKGKDVELRCDPISGHTALYWYRQSLGQGLEFLIYFQGNSAPDKSGLPSDRFSAERTGGSVSTLTIQRTQQEDSAVYLCASSRGVARDSHGDTQYFGPGTRLTVL.

Only a few counts were recorded for this clonotype. This rearrangement joins TRBV10-3 to TRBJ2-3, with 7 positions matching TRBD2. The CDR3 contains 15 residues. Germline CDR1 and CDR2: ENHRY and SYGVKD. Trimming at V came to 6 bases and at J to 2 bases, leaving 8 bases not matched to a gene. CDR3 nucleotide sequence: TGTGCCATCAGGGCGGGGGAGATCCCCACAGATACGCAGTATTTT. It specifies CAIRAGEIPTDTQYF.

The rearrangement uses TRBV4-1 and TRBJ2-1; D gene ambiguous. Germline V CDR1 and CDR2: MGHRA, YSYEKL. There are 14 residues in the CDR3. Trimming cost V 1 base and J 11 bases, with 15 bases left between them. The DNA for the CDR3 is TGCGCCAGCAGCCAAGTCTGGATAGACCAAAAGCAGTTCTTC. Encoded protein: CASSQVWIDQKQFF.

The rearrangement uses TRBV7-2 and TRBJ2-7, with 7 bases identical to TRBD1. Germline CDR1 SGHTA, CDR2 FQGNSA. The V and J ends lost 5 bases and 3 bases, in that order; junction bases with no gene match: 7. The CDR3 covers 14 residues. The CDR3 sequence is CASSERGGLYEQYF. CDR3 DNA: TGTGCCAGCAGCGAGAGAGGGGGCCTCTACGAGCAGTACTTC.